The present T cell receptor (beta chain) was sequenced within a study of CD8+CD57+ T cells in acquired aplastic anemia. CDR3 size: 15 residues. Trimming took 4 bases from V and 6 from J; bases not matched to a gene: 6. In germline, CDR1 is MRHNA, CDR2 SNTAGT. The use of genomic DNA as template underpinned the TCR beta VDJ and CDR3 profiling. TCRdb analysed the reads with MiXCR anew, one entry per CDR3 protein. Of 40,000 to 45,000 distinct CDR3 sequences listed, approximately 67% are singletons. Sequenced sample: sorted CD4+, CD8+, or CD8+CD57+ T cells (not recorded which) from PBMCs. The rearrangement uses TRBV6-4 and TRBJ2-3; 11 bases are shared with TRBD2. This clonotype was obtained from a human donor in good health, serving as a control. The CDR3 protein is CASSVLAGGSDTQYF. The CDR3 nucleotides read TGTGCCAGCAGTGTCCTAGCGGGAGGTTCGGATACGCAGTATTTT.